A single sample gave rise to the 25 T cell receptor beta chains below, sequenced in a study of T cells in Graves' hyperthyroidism and ophthalmopathy. Using RNA transcripts as the source, TCR beta CDR3 regions were amplified. The primer set for the first-round RT-PCR of the TCR CDR3 was HTBI. TCRdb re-derived calls from the multiplex PCR reads in MiXCR, one entry per CDR3 protein. The sample yields about 96,000 distinct CDR3 sequences, roughly half seen once. The sample consisted of blood. These receptors were obtained from a woman between 40 and 55 years old with Graves' hyperthyroidism.

This clonotype was recorded only once. This chain connects TRBV25-1 to TRBJ1-2; D is possibly TRBD1 (6 bases). V lost 6 bases, J lost 0 bases, and 8 bases lay in between. The germline gives CDR1 MGHDK, CDR2 SYGVNS. The CDR3 is 13 amino acids. CDR3 DNA sequence: TGTGCCAGCAGACAGGGCCCTAACTATGGCTACACCTTC. This sequence encodes CASRQGPNYGYTF.

This clonotype was detected many times. The gene calls are TRBV7-8 and TRBJ1-5; 8 nucleotides line up with TRBD1. V lost 4 bases and J lost 1; bases outside the gene matches: 15. The CDR3 is made up of 19 amino acids. The germline gives CDR1 SGHVS, CDR2 FQNEAQ. The CDR3 spells CASSSLWGRGQPSNQPQHF. DNA for the CDR3: TGTGCCAGCAGCTCGCTTTGGGGCAGGGGGCAACCAAGCAATCAGCCCCAGCATTTT.

The chain links TRBV5-8 to TRBJ1-1; 9 nucleotides match TRBD1. Trimming took 4 bases from V and 0 from J; bases not matched to a gene: 7. CDR1 and CDR2 (germline): SGHTS, YDEGEE. The CDR3 consists of 16 residues. The CDR3 sequence: CASSLGTGPMNTEAFF. DNA for the CDR3: TGTGCCAGCAGCCTGGGGACAGGGCCCATGAACACTGAAGCTTTCTTT.

This clonotype was found many times. The V gene is TRBV5-1, the J gene TRBJ1-1, with D unresolved. Trimming stripped 0 bases from V and 0 bases from J, with 3 bases between. Germline CDR1 is SGHRS and CDR2 is YFSETQ. This CDR3 comprises 13 residues. CDR3 protein: CASSLVMNTEAFF. CDR3 nucleotide sequence: TGCGCCAGCAGCTTGGTAATGAACACTGAAGCTTTCTTT.

This clonotype was found many times. This sequence joins TRBV2 and TRBJ2-7; 12 bases map to TRBD2. After removal of 4 bases from V and 6 bases from J, the junction contained 4 bases not matched to a gene. This CDR3 comprises 14 residues. Germline CDR1 is SNHLY and CDR2 is FYNNEI. As DNA, the CDR3 is TGTGCCAGCAGTGGACTAGCGGGAGTGGGCGAGCAGTACTTC. This gives the protein CASSGLAGVGEQYF.

With regard to this clonotype: Its ends do not fully match the called genes, so a read error is possible. CDR3 sequence reads: CSALNEGAGGTEAFF. In nucleotides, the CDR3 is TGCAGTGCCTTGAATGAGGGGGCGGGAGGCACTGAAGCCTTCTTT. V gene TRBV20-1 combines with J gene TRBJ1-1, with 7 bases that match TRBD1. Germline-derived CDR1 and CDR2 are DFQATT and SNEGSKA (reference sequence). The CDR3 extends over 15 amino acids.

This rearrangement joins TRBV6-5 to TRBJ2-5, with D tentatively TRBD1 (5 bases). Trimming stripped 8 bases from V and 1 base from J, with 8 bases between. The CDR3 has 12 amino acids. In germline, CDR1 is MNHEY, CDR2 SVGAGI. The CDR3 nucleotides read TGTGCCAGCGACAGACCCCAAGAGACCCAGTACTTC. Residues: CASDRPQETQYF.

CDR3 sequence: CASRGATRSDTQYF. For the CDR3, the DNA is TGTGCCAGCAGGGGGGCTACGAGGTCAGATACGCAGTATTTT. This sequence joins TRBV13 and TRBJ2-3, with D possibly TRBD1 on 6 matching bases. The V and J ends lost 6 bases and 4 bases respectively, with 14 bases between them. Looked up from germline, CDR1 is PRHDT and CDR2 is FYEKMQ (reference sequence). The CDR3 totals 14 residues. Combining the CDR3 with reference TRBV13 and TRBJ2-3 gives the whole variable domain AAGVIQSPRHLIKEKRETATLKCYPIPRHDTVYWYQQGPGQDPQFLISFYEKMQSDKGSIPDRFSAQQFSDYHSELNMSSLELGDSALYFCASRGATRSDTQYFGPGTRLTVL.

This sequence joins TRBV10-3 and TRBJ2-7; 9 bases agree with TRBD1. This CDR3 region has 15 residues. CDR1 is ENHRY, CDR2 SYGVKD, per germline. V dropped 5 bases and J dropped 3; count of bases not matched to a gene: 8. The CDR3 loop is CAISPGGDRDYEQYF. DNA for the CDR3: TGTGCCATCAGTCCTGGCGGGGACAGGGACTACGAGCAGTACTTC.

This clonotype appeared many times. The chain couples TRBV2 to TRBJ2-7; 8 bases map to TRBD2. V lost 5 bases, J lost 5 bases, and 11 bases stayed unmatched. Germline CDR1 SNHLY, CDR2 FYNNEI. The CDR3 totals 15 residues. The CDR3 is CASSLSLAGVNEQYF. CDR3 sequence (DNA): TGTGCCAGCAGTTTATCCCTAGCGGGTGTCAACGAGCAGTACTTC.

The V call is TRBV7-9, the J call TRBJ1-1; D ambiguous. The CDR3 loop spans 11 amino acids. V lost 3 bases and J 8 bases, leaving 7 bases between the germline ends. CDR1 and CDR2 (germline): SEHNR, FQNEAQ (reference sequence). The CDR3 protein is CASSFTTEAFF. CDR3 bases: TGTGCCAGCAGCTTCACCACAGAAGCTTTCTTT.

The chain joins TRBV20-1 to TRBJ2-5; possibly TRBD1 for D (5 bases). The germline V gene has CDR1 DFQATT and CDR2 SNEGSKA (reference sequence). The CDR3 consists of 10 residues. V dropped 4 bases and J dropped 11 bases, with 11 bases sitting between them. CDR3 in amino acids: CSATGLSQYF. The CDR3 DNA sequence: TGCAGTGCTACAGGGTTGAGTCAGTACTTC.

This clonotype was picked up a small number of times. V is TRBV25-1 and J is TRBJ2-5; tentative D call: TRBD2 (6 bases). Germline V CDR1 and CDR2: MGHDK, SYGVNS. Trimming left V 1 base short and J 1 base short, with 10 bases between. This CDR3 region has 15 residues. The CDR3 nucleotides are TGTGCCAGCAGTGAATGGGGAGGTGTCCAAGAGACCCAGTACTTC. This encodes CASSEWGGVQETQYF.

CDR3 amino acids: CASEPGQRTEAFF. The CDR3, as DNA: TGCGCCAGCGAACCGGGACAACGCACTGAAGCTTTCTTT. V gene TRBV10-2 combines with J gene TRBJ1-1; D is perhaps TRBD1 (6 bases). Germline V gives CDR1 WSHSY, CDR2 SAAADI. The CDR3 totals 13 residues. V was pared by 8 bases and J by 4 bases, with 14 bases between.

Points on this clonotype: A much larger clone differs by one base, so this may be a read error. The chain joins TRBV9 to TRBJ1-5; D perhaps matches TRBD1 (5 bases). The germline V gene encodes CDR1 SGDLS and CDR2 YYNGEE. V dropped 4 bases and J dropped 5 bases, with 10 bases sitting between them. The CDR3 consists of 13 residues. The CDR3 sequence is CASSRGGDQPQHF. In DNA, the CDR3 is TGTGCCAGCAGCCGGGGGGGAGATCAGCCCCAGCATTTT.

The table lists this clonotype with many counts. The junction departs from the called germline gene at one end, perhaps through a read error. V is TRBV7-2 and J is TRBJ1-4; D not certain. CDR1 and CDR2 (germline): SGHTA, FQGNSA. This CDR3 has 15 amino acids. DNA of the CDR3: TGTGCCAACAGCTTGGGTGTGGAGGGTAGGGAAAAACTGTTTTTT. Protein: CANSLGVEGREKLFF.

This clonotype was seen repeatedly, ten times or more. The chain recombines TRBV5-1 with TRBJ1-1; the D is unclear. The CDR3 sequence is 16 residues long. Trimming removed 0 bases from V and 1 base from J, with 13 bases in between. Germline V gene sequence: CDR1 SGHRS, CDR2 YFSETQ. The CDR3 is CASSLAGNRQNTEAFF. The CDR3, as DNA: TGCGCCAGCAGCTTGGCTGGGAACCGCCAGAACACTGAAGCTTTCTTT.

The chain joins TRBV21-1 to TRBJ2-3; the tabulated D call, TRBD2, remains unverified against the DNA. TRBV21-1 is classified as a pseudogene. The CDR3 runs to 18 residues. CDR3 sequence: CASSPSLWRGFNTDTQYF. Here the CDR3 DNA reads TGTGCCAGCAGCCCCTCCCTTTGGCGGGGGTTTAACACAGATACGCAGTATTTT.

The chain recombines TRBV7-9 with TRBJ1-1; 8 nucleotides match TRBD1. Germline-derived CDR1 and CDR2 are SEHNR and FQNEAQ (reference sequence). V shed 4 bases and J 0 bases; nucleotides not matched to a gene: 4. This CDR3 has 15 residues. The CDR3 reads CASSYGQGLNTEAFF. CDR3 sequence (DNA): TGTGCCAGCAGCTATGGACAGGGACTGAACACTGAAGCTTTCTTT.

This clonotype was seen at least ten times. CDR3 bases: TGTGCCAGCAGCTTGATGACATATAACTATGGCTACACCTTC. Its translation is CASSLMTYNYGYTF. The chain carries TRBV5-8 and TRBJ1-2; D not certain. Germline CDR1 is SGHTS and CDR2 is YDEGEE. The CDR3 is 14 amino acids. V lost 1 base, J lost 1 base, and 8 bases lay in between. The full variable domain, completed using reference TRBV5-8 and TRBJ1-2, is EAGVTQSPTHLIKTRGQQATLRCSPISGHTSVYWYQQALGLGLQFLLWYDEGEERNRGNFPPRFSGRQFPNYSSELNVNALELEDSALYLCASSLMTYNYGYTFGSGTRLTVV.

The table lists this clonotype with many counts. The chain carries TRBV4-3 and TRBJ2-7; maybe TRBD1 (5 bases). Looked up from germline, CDR1 is LGHNA and CDR2 is YSLEER. The CDR3 extends over 14 amino acids. V was clipped by 0 bases and J by 2 bases, with 8 bases between them. This chain's CDR3 is CASSQEVGAYEQYF. CDR3 in DNA: TGCGCCAGCAGCCAAGAGGTAGGGGCCTACGAGCAGTACTTC.

This clonotype was counted many times. The J gene is TRBJ2-5, the V gene TRBV27, with D possibly being TRBD2 (6 bases). Germline loops: CDR1 MNHEY, CDR2 SMNVEV (reference sequence). The CDR3 spans 15 residues. With 2 bases removed from V and 5 bases from J, the gap between germline ends came to 15 bases. CDR3 sequence: CASSLVPGLSETQYF. CDR3 nucleotides: TGTGCCAGCAGTTTAGTGCCGGGACTCTCCGAGACCCAGTACTTC.

V and J are TRBV29-1 and TRBJ1-2; TRBD1 matches 8 bases. Germline V gene sequence: CDR1 SQVTM, CDR2 ANQGSEA. The CDR3 has 13 amino acids. The ends lost 8 bases at V and 4 bases at J; junction bases unmatched: 9. CDR3 region: CSPLRQGSYGYTF. The CDR3 region has the DNA TGCAGCCCCCTGAGACAGGGGAGCTATGGCTACACCTTC.

The chain recombines TRBV27 with TRBJ2-2; 9 bases map to TRBD2. This CDR3 region has 18 residues. V lost 0 bases to trimming and J lost 5 bases; unmatched junction nucleotides: 10. CDR1 is MNHEY, CDR2 SMNVEV, per germline (reference sequence). The CDR3 DNA sequence: TGTGCCAGCAGTTTATCGGCGGGAGGGCCTGTAGTAACCGGGGAGCTGTTTTTT. Encoded protein: CASSLSAGGPVVTGELFF.

Turning to this clonotype: This could be a read error, since a much larger clone is one nucleotide away. The CDR3 nucleotides are TGTGCCAGCAGCGTAGAAAACCCATGTTACGGGCAGTACTTC. It specifies CASSVENPCYGQYF. This chain uses TRBV9 with TRBJ2-7; D gene ambiguous. Germline V lookup: CDR1 SGDLS, CDR2 YYNGEE. The CDR3 sequence is 14 residues long. The variable domain in full, with the rest retrieved from reference TRBV9 and TRBJ2-7, is DSGVTQTPKHLITATGQRVTLRCSPRSGDLSVYWYQQSLDQGLQFLIQYYNGEERAKGNILERFSAQQFPDLHSELNLSSLELGDSALYFCASSVENPCYGQYFGPGTRLTVT.